Following are 2 T cell receptor beta chains from one sample sequenced in a study of cytomegalovirus exposure and HLA in healthy donors. The PCR had 60 Vbeta and 13 Jbeta primers. The table came from immunoSEQ multiplex PCR; TCRdb's copy has only in-frame clones and leaves some out. The sample comprises 120,000 or so clones, roughly 80% of which are singletons, and roughly 3.1% rests with the top ten. The sample taken for sequencing was PBMCs. Every receptor here comes from a man aged 25-45 years in good health and CMV-seronegative.

This clone turned up a few times. V gene TRBV28 combines with J gene TRBJ1-2; D unclear. The V gene lost 3 bases and the J gene lost 2 bases, with 7 bases spanning the gap. From germline, CDR1 is MDHEN and CDR2 SYDVKM. The CDR3 runs 13 residues. DNA for the CDR3: TGTGCCAGCAGTTTTCTAGGAAACTATGGCTACACCTTC. Translated: CASSFLGNYGYTF.

J is TRBJ1-4 and V is TRBV30, with a possible D match to TRBD1 (6 bases). Germline-derived CDR1 and CDR2 are GTSNPN and SVGIG (reference sequence). This CDR3 is built from 14 residues. V gave up 4 bases and J gave up 7 bases, with 16 bases separating them. As DNA, the CDR3 is TGTGCCTGGACCGCGACAGGATTTCCTGAAAAACTGTTTTTT. Its translation: CAWTATGFPEKLFF.